This T cell receptor beta chain was captured by sequencing in a study of T cell changes during pregnancy in multiple sclerosis. Produced via immunoSEQ multiplex PCR; TCRdb's table is partial and in-frame only. Among some 80,000 clones listed, about 90% were seen once. Germline-derived CDR1 and CDR2 are SGHAT and FQNNGV. V shed 5 bases, J shed 5 bases, and the junction held 8 bases outside the gene matches. The CDR3 is made up of 14 amino acids. The TCR originated in a female donor with multiple sclerosis, enrolled in a pregnancy study. This sample comprised peripheral blood, obtained before pregnancy. This rearrangement joins TRBV11-2 to TRBJ1-2, with TRBD1 identical over 7 bases. Written as DNA, the CDR3 is TGTGCCAGCAGCATACAACAGGGGCGGTATGGCTACACCTTC. Translated, it gives CASSIQQGRYGYTF.